This T cell receptor beta chain was sequenced in a study of blood T cell repertoires in COVID-19 (dated by TCRdb to the early 2020s). For the wider study: Samples from collaborators originated in the United States, Italy and Spain and spanned both the acute and convalescent phases of COVID-19. The prospective study material was composed of cDNA or gDNA derived from T cells, B-cell-depleted T cells, or PBMCs. Subjects who had been exposed to COVID-19, were actively infected with it, or had recovered from it provided the deeply sampled blood TCRbeta repertoires that made up the dataset. A freely available public database, intended as a resource for researchers studying the immune response to SARS-CoV-2, is where the repertoires were released. The samples were drawn from the first 160 participants of the ongoing ImmuneRACE study and from 1,254 subjects provided by 6 global collaborators. Nearly every sample came with metadata listing a de-identified subject ID, COVID-19 status, age in years and sex. Where HLA class I and class II types were available, the types were taken from metadata supplied by the sample provider, not from assay-based typing.

Samples from volunteer blood donors who had recovered from COVID-19 were contributed by a second Seattle source. Whole blood was collected in K2EDTA tubes by collaborating institutions according to the institutions' own protocols. For TCRbeta analysis, collaborators shipped samples as frozen whole blood, isolated PBMCs, or DNA extracted from either of those sample types. The immunoSEQ Assay, a bias-controlled multiplex PCR, was used to amplify TCRbeta CDR3 regions from genomic DNA. As for the authors' bioinformatics: Within the assay, amplification of reference gene primers was used to estimate how many nucleated cells each sample contained. To quantify the absolute abundance of each unique TCRbeta CDR3 rearrangement, sequence reads were collapsed and filtered. For each sample, productive Simpson clonality was calculated as the square root of Simpson's diversity index across productive rearrangements. TCRdb re-hosts the immuneACCESS table, in-frame sequences only. Its copies lack some clones; in the studies checked, an unresolved V gene accounts for under half of them, and the cause for the rest is not known. V, J and clone size derive from that table, while D and trimming were established from the DNA sequence. Recorded for this sample are over 200,000 clones; about nine tenths of them occurred a single time. Of the sample, around 6% is held by the ten largest clones.

This clone has a single count. Its cognate antigen has yet to be identified. Base qualities were left out, and no much larger clone turns up one base away. General study outcomes and caveats: The amount of clinical and demographic metadata varied by source and participant and was provided uncurated.

From cysteine to phenylalanine, the CDR3 is 12 amino acids long. Just CDR3 DNA is preserved here, 36 bases in frame from base 1. This sequence originates from a man aged 60 to 75 who had recovered from COVID-19. The chain couples TRBV21-1 to TRBJ1-5. TRBV21-1 is an annotated pseudogene. Sequencing was done on a sample of peripheral blood. The CDR3 loop reads CASQRSNQPQHF. The DNA reads TGTGCCAGCCAGCGAAGCAATCAGCCCCAGCATTTT.